Shown below are 3 T cell receptor beta chains from a single sample sequenced in a study of blood T cell repertoires in COVID-19. Clones were sequenced by immunoSEQ multiplex PCR, and TCRdb holds only the in-frame ones, with some missing. The table has around 270,000 clones, around 87% seen once. The sample consisted of peripheral blood. The source of these receptors is a woman between 50 and 59 years old with acute or convalescent COVID-19.

The V gene is TRBV9, the J gene TRBJ2-1; TRBD2 matches at 8 bases. Germline V gene lookup returns CDR1 SGDLS and CDR2 YYNGEE. The CDR3 totals 17 residues. The V gene end was trimmed by 0 bases and the J gene end by 3 bases; junction bases not matched to a gene: 8. The DNA of the CDR3 is TGTGCCAGCAGCGTAGCTACGGGACGGGAGGGCTACAATGAGCAGTTCTTC. This translates into CASSVATGREGYNEQFF.

In regard to this clone: The same CDR3 is also encoded by other DNA sequences in this sample. V gene TRBV27 combines with J gene TRBJ1-2; D possibly corresponds to TRBD1 (5 bases). The CDR3 runs 14 residues. CDR1 is MNHEY and CDR2 is SMNVEV in the germline V gene (reference sequence). V gave up 5 bases and J gave up 0 bases, with 10 bases separating them. CDR3 amino acids: CASSRGGANYGYTF. DNA for the CDR3: TGTGCCAGCAGTCGCGGGGGAGCTAACTATGGCTACACCTTC.

The chain is built from TRBV7-9 and TRBJ1-2; D is possibly TRBD1 (6 bases). The CDR3 sequence is 16 residues long. Trimming cost V 3 bases and J 6 bases, with 20 bases left between them. In germline, CDR1 is SEHNR, CDR2 FQNEAQ (reference sequence). In DNA, the CDR3 is TGTGCCAGCAGCTTTTTGGTCAGGGGCGGCTTGGATGGCTACACCTTC. Protein product: CASSFLVRGGLDGYTF.